The clone carrying this T cell receptor beta chain appeared a single time. CDR1 and CDR2 from the germline V gene are GTSNPN and SVGIG (reference sequence). There are 17 residues in the CDR3. J lost 4 bases, V lost 2 bases, and 13 bases had no gene match. The data were produced by immunoSEQ multiplex PCR, yet TCRdb's version contains in-frame clones alone and is incomplete. The sample includes 90,000 to 120,000 clones, around nine tenths of them seen just once. The sample belongs to a study of T cell changes during pregnancy in multiple sclerosis. The J gene is TRBJ1-5, the V gene TRBV30, with 8 bases aligning to TRBD1. The material sequenced was peripheral blood, taken in the second trimester of pregnancy. This receptor was identified in a female donor with multiple sclerosis, enrolled in a pregnancy study. The CDR3 nucleotides read TGTGCCTGGAGTCCGGGACAGGCAATGCGTCGAAATCAGCCCCAGCATTTT. This encodes CAWSPGQAMRRNQPQHF.